This is a list of T cell receptor beta chains from one sample in a study of shared clonotypes between healthy human individuals. Libraries were prepared by immunoSEQ multiplex PCR; TCRdb keeps only in-frame clonotypes and omits some of them. Of some 2.4 million clones in the sample, roughly 93% were seen once. The sequencing input was naive CD4+ T cells from PBMCs. The receptors were sampled from a man younger than 35 in good health. Some clones in this sample may be carry-over from other donors' samples. Each CDR3 is given with its conserved first and last residue.

v_call cdr3_aa
TRBV28 CASSFSGFSQPQHF
TRBV5-4 CASSLDPFLEQYF
TRBV7-8 CASIPGRISFNAGELFF
TRBV21-1 CASSKGASDSTDTQYF
TRBV7-2 CASSLLRRSIENTIYF
TRBV9 CASSVGLGARDQYF
TRBV28 CASSVRLAGGRETQYF
TRBV6-1 CASTPRQEHTEAFF
TRBV9 CASSEGSGETQYF
TRBV7-8 CASSLSRGNIQYF
TRBV2 CASTGSGNEQFF
TRBV7-9 CASSPTSGPLNEQFF
TRBV10-3 CAIRALTKGYGYTF
TRBV4-2 CASSQDSQSSYEQYF
TRBV6-6 CASNSLAAYNEQFF
TRBV7-8 CASSLRTSSPLHF
TRBV18 CASSPGTYEQYF
TRBV29-1 CSVSGMNTEAFF
TRBV28 CASSLHGTGGAGNTIYF
TRBV7-9 CASSLATVLNTEAFF
TRBV7-3 CASSLTREDEQFF
TRBV5-5 CASSLAIWHFTEAFF
TRBV5-1 CASSLGQATLNTDTQYF
TRBV5-8 CASSHRSVAKNIQYF
TRBV2 CASSRSGAYSNQPQHF
TRBV7-9 CASSSDRKETQYF
TRBV6-6 CASSFLTGSMNTEAFF
TRBV18 CASSAGQGPTDTQYF
TRBV10-3 CAISLQGSPGNTIYF
TRBV27 CASSLFTGGEQYF
TRBV6-5 CASSELADRGYEQYF
TRBV5-5 CASSLAHTGFEQYF
TRBV19 CASSTTILTDTQYF
TRBV7-8 CASSLIPKAGLNTEAFF
TRBV6-5 CASSYSRDRLWGTF
TRBV7-2 CASSSRGGNQPQHF
TRBV11-2 CASSFGSSNQPQHF
TRBV5-1 CASSSQAGRSSYNEQFF
TRBV4-2 CASSQDTDTQYF
TRBV5-1 CASSWGTGRYGYTF
TRBV5-1 CASSLQGEGETQYF
TRBV28 CASSRPGGSNQPQHF
TRBV7-2 CASSPQGAYDEQFF
TRBV27 CASSARLAAEQFF
TRBV7-9 CASSSLSDLSEQYF
TRBV7-2 CASSLGAASGTDTQYF
TRBV6-5 CASRETGNTGELFF
TRBV7-2 CASSVQLAGGTYEQYF
TRBV28 CASSSPSGGVGNTIYF